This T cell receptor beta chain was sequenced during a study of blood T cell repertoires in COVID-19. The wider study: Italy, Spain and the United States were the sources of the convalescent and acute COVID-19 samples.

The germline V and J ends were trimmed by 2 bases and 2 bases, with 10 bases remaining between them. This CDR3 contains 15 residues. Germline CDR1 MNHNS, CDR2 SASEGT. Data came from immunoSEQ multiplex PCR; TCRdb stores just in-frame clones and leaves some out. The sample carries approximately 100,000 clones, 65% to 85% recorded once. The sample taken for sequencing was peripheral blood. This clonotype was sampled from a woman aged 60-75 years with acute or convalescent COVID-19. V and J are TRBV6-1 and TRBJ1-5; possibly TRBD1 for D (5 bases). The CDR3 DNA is TGTGCCAGCAGTGAACAGGGAAGGGGCAATCAGCCCCAGCATTTT. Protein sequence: CASSEQGRGNQPQHF.